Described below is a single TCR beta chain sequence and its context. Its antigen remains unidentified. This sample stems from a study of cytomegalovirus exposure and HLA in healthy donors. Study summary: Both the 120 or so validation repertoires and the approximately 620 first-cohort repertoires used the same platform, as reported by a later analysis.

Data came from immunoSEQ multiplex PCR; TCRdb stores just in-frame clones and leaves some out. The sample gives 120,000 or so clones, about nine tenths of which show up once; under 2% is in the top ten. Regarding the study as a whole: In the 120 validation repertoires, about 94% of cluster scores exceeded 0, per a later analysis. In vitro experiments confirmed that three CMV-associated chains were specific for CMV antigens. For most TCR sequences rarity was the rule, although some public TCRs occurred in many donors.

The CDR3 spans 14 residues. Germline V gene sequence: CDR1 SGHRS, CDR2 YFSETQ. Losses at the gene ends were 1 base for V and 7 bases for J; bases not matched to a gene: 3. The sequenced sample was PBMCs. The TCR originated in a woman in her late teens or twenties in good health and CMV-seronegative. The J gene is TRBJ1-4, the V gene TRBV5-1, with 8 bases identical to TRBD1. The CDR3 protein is CASSLKTGGEKLFF. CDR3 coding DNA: TGCGCCAGCAGCTTGAAAACAGGGGGTGAAAAACTGTTTTTT.